These 10 T cell receptor beta chains share one sample of origin, sequenced in a study of response to subunit inactivated influenza vaccine. TCRdb called the RT-PCR reads again in MiXCR, with one record for every CDR3 protein. The sample consists of over 750,000 distinct CDR3 sequences, 20% to 25% of them appearing once. The sequencing here drew on PBMCs from blood, taken more than 4 days after vaccination. The receptors shown here come from a man aged 50-59 years who received an inactivated influenza vaccine.

This clonotype was observed a handful of times. The V gene is TRBV5-1, the J gene TRBJ2-1; D is possibly TRBD2 (6 bases). Germline-derived CDR1 and CDR2 are SGHRS and YFSETQ. The CDR3 contains 14 residues. Trimming pared 4 bases from V and 4 bases from J, leaving 12 bases between. CDR3 amino acids: CASSPGLLYNEQFF. The CDR3 coding sequence is TGCGCCAGCAGCCCGGGACTTTTATACAATGAGCAGTTCTTC.

This clonotype occurred a few times. The chain employs TRBV27 and TRBJ1-1; TRBD1 might be the D (5 bases). This CDR3 contains 13 residues. Per the germline V gene, CDR1 is MNHEY and CDR2 is SMNVEV (reference sequence). V lost 6 bases and J 7 bases, leaving 15 bases between the germline ends. CDR3 bases: TGTGCCAGCAGCCACGGGGGGGGTCTTGAAGCTTTCTTT. It codes for CASSHGGGLEAFF.

This clonotype was recorded a few times. This rearrangement joins TRBV29-1 to TRBJ2-1, with a tentative D call TRBD2 (6 bases). Germline assignment: CDR1 SQVTM and CDR2 ANQGSEA. The V gene lost 4 bases and the J gene lost 0 bases, with 10 bases spanning the gap. The CDR3 has 14 amino acids. The chain's CDR3 is CSVVLGSSYNEQFF. CDR3 in DNA: TGCAGCGTTGTTCTCGGGAGCTCCTACAATGAGCAGTTCTTC.

This clonotype came up a few times. The CDR3 here is CASSLGGGFVRETQYF. In DNA, the CDR3 is TGTGCCAGCAGCTTAGGAGGGGGGTTTGTTAGAGAGACCCAGTACTTC. The V gene is TRBV5-5, the J gene TRBJ2-5; D may be TRBD1 or TRBD2 (6 bases each). In germline, CDR1 is SGHKS, CDR2 YYEKEE (reference sequence). The CDR3 is 16 amino acids. V shed 2 bases and J shed 4 bases, with 18 bases lying between them. Based on the CDR3 plus reference TRBV5-5 and TRBJ2-5, the full variable domain is DAGVTQSPTHLIKTRGQQVTLRCSPISGHKSVSWYQQVLGQGPQFIFQYYEKEERGRGNFPDRFSARQFPNYSSELNVNALLLGDSALYLCASSLGGGFVRETQYFGPGTRLLVL.

This clonotype turned up a few times. The V gene is TRBV28, the J gene TRBJ2-7; possible D gene TRBD1, 5 bases. Per germline, CDR1 MDHEN and CDR2 SYDVKM. The V and J ends lost 5 bases and 7 bases respectively, with 12 bases between them. The CDR3 contains 12 residues. The CDR3 spells CASSAQAIEQYF. The CDR3 DNA sequence: TGTGCCAGCAGTGCACAGGCCATTGAGCAGTACTTC.

V and J are TRBV12-3 or TRBV12-4 and TRBJ1-2; the D is unclear. CDR3 size: 17 residues. Trimming pared 6 bases from V and 4 bases from J, leaving 24 bases between. The CDR3: CASSLTYSPKDPYGYTF. CDR3 nucleotide sequence: TGTGCCAGCAGCCTTACCTACAGCCCGAAAGACCCCTATGGCTACACCTTC.

The CDR3: CAISEQGENQPQHF. CDR3 nucleotide sequence: TGTGCCATCAGTGAACAGGGCGAGAATCAGCCCCAGCATTTT. V gene TRBV10-3 combines with J gene TRBJ1-5; possibly TRBD1 for D (6 bases). The germline CDR1 and CDR2 sequences are ENHRY and SYGVKD. V was shortened by 3 bases and J by 4 bases, with 10 bases between the two germline ends. The CDR3 is made up of 14 amino acids.

In its sample, this clonotype was seen a few times. The chain uses TRBV7-2 and TRBJ2-7; D remains unclear. The germline V gene encodes CDR1 SGHTA and CDR2 FQGNSA. Deletions cut 3 bases from V and 0 bases from J, with 9 bases between. CDR3 length equals 14 residues. DNA of the CDR3: TGTGCCAGCAGCTTCCAGGAGAACTCCTACGAGCAGTACTTC. Translating gives CASSFQENSYEQYF.

The rearrangement joins TRBV10-3 to TRBJ1-4, with D hard to call. This CDR3 has 15 amino acids. V dropped 6 bases and J dropped 2 bases, with 13 bases sitting between them. Per the germline V gene, CDR1 is ENHRY and CDR2 is SYGVKD. In nucleotides, the CDR3 is TGTGCCATCAGGGGAACCTCGGGGACTAATGAAAAACTGTTTTTT. Translation gives CAIRGTSGTNEKLFF.

The V and J genes are TRBV10-3 and TRBJ2-1; 9 bases map to TRBD2. J was trimmed by 4 bases and V by 7 bases; bases with no gene match: 11. Germline-derived CDR1 and CDR2 are ENHRY and SYGVKD. The CDR3 runs 16 residues. The CDR3 sequence: CAINGQTSGGYNEQFF. The CDR3 coding sequence is TGTGCCATCAACGGACAGACTAGCGGCGGATACAATGAGCAGTTCTTC.